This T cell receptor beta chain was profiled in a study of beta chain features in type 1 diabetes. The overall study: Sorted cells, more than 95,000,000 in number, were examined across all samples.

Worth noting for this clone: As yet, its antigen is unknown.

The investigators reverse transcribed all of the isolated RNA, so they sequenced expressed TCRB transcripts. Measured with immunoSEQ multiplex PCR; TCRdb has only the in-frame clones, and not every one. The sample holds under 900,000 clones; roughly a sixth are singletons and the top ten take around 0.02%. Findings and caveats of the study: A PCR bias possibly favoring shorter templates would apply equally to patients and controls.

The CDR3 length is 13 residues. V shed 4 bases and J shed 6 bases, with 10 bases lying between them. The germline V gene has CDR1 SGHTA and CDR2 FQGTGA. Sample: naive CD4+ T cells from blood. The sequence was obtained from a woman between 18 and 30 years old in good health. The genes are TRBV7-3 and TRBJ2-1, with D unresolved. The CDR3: CASSSDPANEQFF. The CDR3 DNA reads TGTGCCAGCAGCTCGGACCCCGCCAATGAGCAGTTCTTC. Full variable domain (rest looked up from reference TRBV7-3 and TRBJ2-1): GAGVSQTPSNKVTEKGKYVELRCDPISGHTALYWYRQSLGQGPEFLIYFQGTGAADDSGLPNDRFFAVRPEGSVSTLKIQRTERGDSAVYLCASSSDPANEQFFGPGTRLTVL.